This is a list of T cell receptor beta chains from one sample in a study of blood T cell repertoires in COVID-19. The assay was immunoSEQ multiplex PCR, and TCRdb's table has in-frame clones only and misses some. The table has hundreds of thousands of clones, around 90% seen once; the top ten hold 6% to 7%. The sample was PBMCs or T cells enriched from blood (not recorded which). The receptors here all came from a woman in her thirties or forties who had recovered from COVID-19. CDR3s include the opening cysteine and the closing phenylalanine or tryptophan. D genes are given only for firm matches. Clone size appears in some rows only: once, few, many, or a class for an expanded clone.

CDR3nt | CDR3aa | v_gene | abundance | d_gene | j_gene
TGCGCCAGCAGCTTATACAGGGGAAGAGCCGGGGAGCTGTTTTTT | CASSLYRGRAGELFF | TRBV5-1 | . | TRBD1 | TRBJ2-2
TGTGCCACCAGTGACGGGGACCCCAGGGGTGAAAAACTGTTTTTT | CATSDGDPRGEKLFF | TRBV24-1 | . | . | TRBJ1-4
TGTGCCAGCAGTTGGCCTAGCACCGAGCAGTACTTC | CASSWPSTEQYF | TRBV6-2/TRBV6-3 | . | . | TRBJ2-7
TGTGCCAGCAGTTCTCCCCCTCGCACTAGAGTCTTACGCAATGAGCAGTTCTTC | CASSSPPRTRVLRNEQFF | TRBV27 | . | . | TRBJ2-1
TGTGCCAGCAGCGCCCCTGGGGGGGGACTCCCCAATGAGCAGTTCTTC | CASSAPGGGLPNEQFF | TRBV9 | . | TRBD2 | TRBJ2-1
TGTGCCAGCAGCGGCGGGACTAGCGGGAGGCCCCAAGAGACCCAGTACTTC | CASSGGTSGRPQETQYF | TRBV5-4 | . | TRBD2 | TRBJ2-5
TGTGCCAGCAACACAAATGCCAGGGGGTGGGGTGGCTACACCTTC | CASNTNARGWGGYTF | TRBV2 | . | TRBD1 | TRBJ1-2
TGTGCCACCAGTTCCGGGACTACCAGCTCCTACAATGAGCAGTTCTTC | CATSSGTTSSYNEQFF | TRBV24-1 | . | TRBD2 | TRBJ2-1
TGTGCCAGCAGGGCTACAACAAGCGCTAATGAAAAACTGTTTTTT | CASRATTSANEKLFF | TRBV2 | . | . | TRBJ1-4
TGTGCCACCAGTGACGCCGGGGAGGCGGGAGGCCCCAATGAGCAGTTCTTC | CATSDAGEAGGPNEQFF | TRBV24-1 | . | TRBD2 | TRBJ2-1
TGTGCCAGCACCCCCGGGACTAGCGACCCTGGTAACGAGCAGTACTTC | CASTPGTSDPGNEQYF | TRBV21-1 | . | . | TRBJ2-7
TGTGCCAGTAGTGCCAGCCGGACAACTCGGAAAATAGCCAAAAACATTCAGTACTTC | CASSASRTTRKIAKNIQYF | TRBV19 | few | . | TRBJ2-4
TGTGCCAGCAGTCCTGTCTTTGGGGCCAACGTCCTGACTTTC | CASSPVFGANVLTF | TRBV6-5 | . | . | TRBJ2-6
TGTGCCAGCTCACCGGGGTCGAAGGGGGAGACCCAGTACTTC | CASSPGSKGETQYF | TRBV18 | . | . | TRBJ2-5
TGCGCCAGCAGTGAGCTTAGGGGGCACCTCTACGAGCAGTACTTC | CASSELRGHLYEQYF | TRBV10-1 | . | TRBD1 | TRBJ2-7
TGTGCCAGCAGTTACCGGGACAGTGAAAAACTGTTTTTT | CASSYRDSEKLFF | TRBV6-6 | . | TRBD1 | TRBJ1-4
TGTGCCAGCGGTTACAGGGGGCCGTACTATGGCTACACCTTC | CASGYRGPYYGYTF | TRBV28 | . | TRBD1 | TRBJ1-2
TGTGCCAGTAGTATCATTTCCACTTATAGCAATCAGCCCCAGCATTTT | CASSIISTYSNQPQHF | TRBV19 | . | . | TRBJ1-5
TGTGCCAGCAGTATATCGTACTCCTACAATGAGCAGTTCTTC | CASSISYSYNEQFF | TRBV28 | . | . | TRBJ2-1
TGTGCCAGCTCACCGGACACCTTATACGAGCAGTACTTC | CASSPDTLYEQYF | TRBV18 | . | . | TRBJ2-7
TGTGCCAGTAGTGCCGAGGATAGTAATGAAAAACTGTTTTTT | CASSAEDSNEKLFF | TRBV19 | . | . | TRBJ1-4
TGCGCCAGCAGCCAAGGGGAAAGGGGTACGGAGGCTTTCTTT | CASSQGERGTEAFF | TRBV4-1 | . | . | TRBJ1-1
TGTGCCAGCAGTTTACAGGGTAGTCAGCCCCAGCATTTT | CASSLQGSQPQHF | TRBV28 | . | . | TRBJ1-5
TGTGCCAGCCGTGCCAGTCCCGCTAACTATGGCTACACCTTC | CASRASPANYGYTF | TRBV2 | . | . | TRBJ1-2
TGCGCCAGCAGTCACACCGGGAACCCCTATGGCTACACCTTC | CASSHTGNPYGYTF | TRBV4-1 | . | . | TRBJ1-2
TGTGCCAGAAGCTTATCTGGTTGGCGGGGTAAGGCTAGCGGGGCAAAAGATACGCAGTATTTT | CARSLSGWRGKASGAKDTQYF | TRBV7-5 | . | . | TRBJ2-3
TGTGCCACCAGTGATGGGTTGCGGGGCACAGATACGCAGTATTTT | CATSDGLRGTDTQYF | TRBV24-1 | . | . | TRBJ2-3
TGTGCCAGCTGCCCCGGCGGGAACACTGAAGCTTTCTTT | CASCPGGNTEAFF | TRBV21-1 | . | . | TRBJ1-1
TGTGCCAGCAGCCAGACAGAACCTAACTATGGCTACACCTTC | CASSQTEPNYGYTF | TRBV7-9 | . | . | TRBJ1-2
TGTGCCAGTAGTATGGGACAGGGCGATGAAAAACTGTTTTTT | CASSMGQGDEKLFF | TRBV19 | . | TRBD1 | TRBJ1-4
TGTGCCAGCAGCTTAAGAGAACGGGGGAACTACAATGAGCAGTTCTTC | CASSLRERGNYNEQFF | TRBV7-3 | . | . | TRBJ2-1
TGTGCCAGCAGTCCTCTCCGGGACAGGGCTTTCTTT | CASSPLRDRAFF | TRBV28 | . | TRBD1 | TRBJ1-1
TGTGCCAGCAGCTTAATCTGGTCAGCTGAAGCTTTCTTT | CASSLIWSAEAFF | TRBV7-2 | . | . | TRBJ1-1
TGCGCCAGGCACAACCACCGTCACAGGCGATATTTCACAGATACGCAGTATTTT | CARHNHRHRRYFTDTQYF | TRBV10-1 | . | . | TRBJ2-3
TGTGCCAGCAGCCCGCAGGGCCCAACTAATGAAAAACTGTTTTTT | CASSPQGPTNEKLFF | TRBV7-8 | . | . | TRBJ1-4
TGTGCCATCAGTGTTCGGGGGATGGACGAGCAGTACTTC | CAISVRGMDEQYF | TRBV10-3 | . | . | TRBJ2-7
TGCGCCAGCACCCCACAGGGACCGAACACCGGGGAGCTGTTTTTT | CASTPQGPNTGELFF | TRBV5-1 | . | . | TRBJ2-2
TGTGCCAGCAGCAGACCAGGGGGATCTAGGAAGTATGGCTACACCTTC | CASSRPGGSRKYGYTF | TRBV28 | . | TRBD1 | TRBJ1-2
TGTGCCAGCAGCTCCCGCCTAGCGGGAGAAGATACGCAGTATTTT | CASSSRLAGEDTQYF | TRBV7-9 | . | TRBD2 | TRBJ2-3
TGCGCCAGCAGCCGAGATCCGGGACATGACACAGATACGCAGTATTTT | CASSRDPGHDTDTQYF | TRBV4-3 | . | . | TRBJ2-3
TGTGCCACCAGTGTAGCGGGAGTAAGGGATGAGCAGTTCTTC | CATSVAGVRDEQFF | TRBV24-1 | . | TRBD2 | TRBJ2-1
TGCGCCAGCAGCTTGGGGACTACCACCTACGAGCAGTACTTC | CASSLGTTTYEQYF | TRBV5-1 | . | . | TRBJ2-7